The present TCR beta chain was sequenced within a study of technical replicates of blood from a handful of donors. The CDR3 is made up of 13 amino acids. Trimming left V 0 bases short and J 6 bases short, with 9 bases between. The germline V gene encodes CDR1 WNHNN and CDR2 SYGVQD (reference sequence). Data came from immunoSEQ multiplex PCR; TCRdb stores just in-frame clones and leaves some out. The table has tens of thousands of clones, roughly 90% seen once. Sample: T cells isolated from PBMCs. The V and J genes are TRBV10-1 and TRBJ2-7, with D uncertain. The clonotype originates from a human donor in good health. In nucleotides, the CDR3 is TGCGCCAGCAGTGAGTCCGGTTCGCCCGAGCAGTACTTC. Amino acid sequence: CASSESGSPEQYF.